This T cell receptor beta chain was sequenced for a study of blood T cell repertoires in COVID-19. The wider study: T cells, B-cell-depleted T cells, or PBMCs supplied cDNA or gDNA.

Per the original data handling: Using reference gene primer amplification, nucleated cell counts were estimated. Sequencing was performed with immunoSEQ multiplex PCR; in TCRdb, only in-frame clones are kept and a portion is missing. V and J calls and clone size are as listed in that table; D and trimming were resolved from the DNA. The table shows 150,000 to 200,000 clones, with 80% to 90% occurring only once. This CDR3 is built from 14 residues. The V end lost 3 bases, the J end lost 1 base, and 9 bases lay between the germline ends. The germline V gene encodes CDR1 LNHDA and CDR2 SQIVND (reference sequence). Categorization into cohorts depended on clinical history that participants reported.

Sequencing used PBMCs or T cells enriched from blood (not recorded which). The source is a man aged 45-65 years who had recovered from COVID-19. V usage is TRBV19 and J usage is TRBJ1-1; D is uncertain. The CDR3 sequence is CASSIGRANTEAFF. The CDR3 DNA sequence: TGTGCCAGTAGTATCGGGAGGGCGAACACTGAAGCTTTCTTT.